This TCR beta chain was identified during a study of cytomegalovirus exposure and HLA in healthy donors. Primers included in the PCR were 60 Vbeta and 13 Jbeta primers. The method was immunoSEQ multiplex PCR; TCRdb's version includes in-frame clones alone and lacks a portion of them. This table holds approximately 150,000 clones, about 70% found once. Turning to this clone: Its antigen is as yet unknown.

Findings of the study overall: Specific recognition of CMV antigens was confirmed in vitro for a few chains (all CMV-associated). Researchers reportedly found TCR beta sequences accurately predicted most subjects' HLA-A and HLA-B alleles.

V lost 4 bases to trimming and J lost 1 base; unmatched junction nucleotides: 2. CDR3 size: 14 residues. CDR1 and CDR2 from the germline V gene are SGHRS and YFSETQ. The specimen sequenced was PBMCs. This sequence joins TRBV5-1 and TRBJ1-1; 9 positions agree with TRBD1. The sequence was obtained from a man aged 55 to 70 in good health and CMV-seronegative. This CDR3 is CASSMTGGNTEAFF. The CDR3 DNA reads TGCGCCAGCAGCATGACAGGGGGGAACACTGAAGCTTTCTTT.